Listed below are T cell receptor beta chains from one sample, sequenced in a study of blood T cells in healthy people across ages. TCRdb ran MiXCR on the 5' RACE reads and lists one entry per CDR3 protein. The profile covers 2 million or so distinct CDR3 sequences, with less than 50% appearing a single time and less than 2.5% taken by the ten largest. The sequenced material came from blood. The receptors stem from a woman aged 35 to 49 in good health. Both conserved end residues are part of each CDR3. A D gene is named only where the DNA matches it firmly. A clone size is listed for some rows: how often the clone was seen (once, few, many), or a class if it is expanded.

d_gene	v_gene	j_gene	abundance	CDR3nt	CDR3aa
TRBD2	TRBV6-2/TRBV6-3	TRBJ2-7	NA	TGTGCCAGCAAACTCTCGGGGGGGACCCCTCCGGAGCAGTACTTC	CASKLSGGTPPEQYF
NA	TRBV24-1	TRBJ1-2	NA	TGTGCCACCAGTGATGCTCCAGGGCCACCAGGAGCTAACTATGGCTACACCTTC	CATSDAPGPPGANYGYTF
NA	TRBV5-1	TRBJ2-4	NA	TGCGCCAGCAGCTTGAGTCTAGACCAGCAGTACTTC	CASSLSLDQQYF
NA	TRBV6-1	TRBJ2-7	few	TGTGCCAGCAATAGGGGAGGGGGGCAAAACACCTACGAGCAGTACTTC	CASNRGGGQNTYEQYF
NA	TRBV9	TRBJ2-1	NA	TGTGCCAGCAGCGTAGCTCCAGGGAGCTCCTACAATGAGCAGTTCTTC	CASSVAPGSSYNEQFF
TRBD1	TRBV20-1	TRBJ1-2	NA	TGCAGTGCTAGGAAAACCACACGGACAGGGGGCTATGGCTACACCTTC	CSARKTTRTGGYGYTF
TRBD1	TRBV12-3/TRBV12-4	TRBJ2-1	NA	TGTGCCAGCAGTCGCCGGGACAGGGGAAATGAGCAGTTCTTC	CASSRRDRGNEQFF
TRBD1	TRBV20-1	TRBJ1-2	NA	TGCAGTGCTAGAAGGGGACAGGGGTCAGTCTATGGCTACACCTTC	CSARRGQGSVYGYTF
NA	TRBV28	TRBJ1-1	few	TGTGCCAGCAGTCCCTTTGGGTTAAGGGATAACACTGAAGCTTTCTTT	CASSPFGLRDNTEAFF
NA	TRBV20-1	TRBJ2-5	NA	TGCAGCAACGTGGGGGCAGGTCAAGAGACCCAGTACTTC	CSNVGAGQETQYF
NA	TRBV4-1	TRBJ1-2	NA	TGCGCCAGCAGCCAATTCCCCTCCTATGGCTACACCTTC	CASSQFPSYGYTF
TRBD1	TRBV25-1	TRBJ2-1	NA	TGTGCCAGCAGTGAGCCTGCAGGGGGATACACTGAGCAGTTCTTC	CASSEPAGGYTEQFF
NA	TRBV4-2	TRBJ1-5	few	TGTGCCAGCAGCCAAGATCGGGGGGATCAGCCCCAGCATTTT	CASSQDRGDQPQHF
NA	TRBV3-1	TRBJ2-6	NA	TGTGCCAGCAGCCCACAGTTGGGGGCCAACGTCCTGACTTTC	CASSPQLGANVLTF
TRBD1	TRBV5-1	TRBJ2-1	many	TGTGCCAGCAGTTTAGTGACAGGGGCCTACAATGAGCAGTTCTTC	CASSLVTGAYNEQFF
NA	TRBV11-2	TRBJ2-5	few	TGTGCCAGCAGCTTAGCAGGGGCCCCGGTGCAAGAGACCCAGTACTTC	CASSLAGAPVQETQYF
NA	TRBV6-1	TRBJ2-1	NA	TGTGCCAGCAGTACCCGGGCCCCCGGGGAGCAGTTCTTC	CASSTRAPGEQFF
NA	TRBV28	TRBJ2-3	NA	TGTGCCACCTGTGTCCCAGGGGCAGATACGCAGTATTTT	CATCVPGADTQYF
NA	TRBV6-5	TRBJ2-5	NA	TGTGCCAGCAGTGACCTACAGGGAGAGACCCAGTACTTC	CASSDLQGETQYF
NA	TRBV3-1	TRBJ2-6	NA	TGTGCCAGCAGCCGAAGGGGGGCTTCCGGGGCCGACGTCCTGACTTTC	CASSRRGASGADVLTF
TRBD1	TRBV27	TRBJ2-7	NA	TGTGCCAGCAGTCCGACCCCCGGACAGGTCTCCTACGAGCAGTACTTC	CASSPTPGQVSYEQYF
TRBD2	TRBV4-2	TRBJ2-5	NA	TGTACCAGCAGCCCCCGGACTAGCGGACAAGAGACCCAGTACTTC	CTSSPRTSGQETQYF
TRBD2	TRBV24-1	TRBJ2-1	NA	TGTGCCACCTCAGCGGGGGCTTACAATGAGCAGTTCTTC	CATSAGAYNEQFF
NA	TRBV20-1	TRBJ2-5	many	TGCAGTGCTAGATTACGGCTCCAAGAGACCCAGTACTTC	CSARLRLQETQYF
NA	TRBV6-5	TRBJ2-1	NA	TGTGCCAGCAGTGAGGGACATCCCTACAATGAGCAGTTCTTC	CASSEGHPYNEQFF
NA	TRBV14	TRBJ1-1	NA	TGTGCCAGCAGCCAAGATCCACGGCCCCTCACTGAAGCTTTCTTT	CASSQDPRPLTEAFF
NA	TRBV29-1	TRBJ2-3	few	TGCAGCGTTGAAGGGACAGTCCTGGCAGATACGCAGTATTTT	CSVEGTVLADTQYF
TRBD1	TRBV28	TRBJ2-6	NA	TGTGCCAGCAGGGCATGGACAGGGTCCGGGGCCAACGTCCTGACTTTC	CASRAWTGSGANVLTF
TRBD2	TRBV13	TRBJ2-1	NA	TGTGCCAGCAGCTTTAGATCTAGCGGTTACTCCTACAATGAGCAGTTCTTC	CASSFRSSGYSYNEQFF
TRBD2	TRBV20-1	TRBJ2-7	NA	TGCAGAGCTAGAGACTACCGAGCGGGAGGGCCTGGTGAGCAGTACTTC	CRARDYRAGGPGEQYF
TRBD1	TRBV27	TRBJ1-4	NA	TGTGCCAGCGGCCGGACAGGGAGAGGTGAAAAACTGTTTTTT	CASGRTGRGEKLFF
NA	TRBV6-2/TRBV6-3	TRBJ1-1	NA	TGTGCCAGCAGTTATGCCTCGTTGAACACTGAAGCTTTCTTT	CASSYASLNTEAFF
TRBD2	TRBV7-6	TRBJ2-5	NA	TGTGCCAGCAGCCTGAGGGAGGGACGGCCACAAGAGACCCAGTACTTC	CASSLREGRPQETQYF
NA	TRBV6-5	TRBJ2-7	NA	TGTGCCAGCAGTGGTCGGGGGCGCGACGAGCAGTACTTC	CASSGRGRDEQYF
NA	TRBV15	TRBJ2-1	NA	TGTGCCACCAGCGTAGGAAGGGATGAGCAGTTCTTC	CATSVGRDEQFF
TRBD1	TRBV7-2	TRBJ1-2	NA	TGTGCCAGCAGCTTAGGCCGGGACAGGGCGGGGGGCTACACCTTC	CASSLGRDRAGGYTF
NA	TRBV5-1	TRBJ2-1	NA	NA	CASSWGQGILNEQFF
TRBD2	TRBV5-6	TRBJ2-7	NA	TGTGCCAGCGGCGGCGGGGGAACCACCTACGAGCAGTACTTC	CASGGGGTTYEQYF
NA	TRBV7-8	TRBJ2-7	many	TGTGCCAGCAGCCCGGTTAATAAGGTTAGCTACGAGCAGTACTTC	CASSPVNKVSYEQYF
NA	TRBV19	TRBJ2-1	NA	TGTGCCAGTAGTTTTCCGGAGTCCTACAATGAGCAGTTCTTC	CASSFPESYNEQFF
TRBD1	TRBV7-9	TRBJ2-5	NA	TGTGCCAGCAGCAGACGGACAGGGGGGGTAGAGACCCAGTACTTC	CASSRRTGGVETQYF
TRBD1	TRBV6-5	TRBJ2-7	few	TGTGCCAGCAGTTACTCAGGGGGCGAGATTCAGTACTTC	CASSYSGGEIQYF
NA	TRBV2	TRBJ2-7	few	TGTGCCAGCAGTGAAGGTTGGGGTACCTACGAGCAGTACTTC	CASSEGWGTYEQYF
TRBD2	TRBV12-3/TRBV12-4	TRBJ2-7	NA	TGTGCCAGCAGGCGCCGACTAGCTGACTACGAGCAGTACTTC	CASRRRLADYEQYF
TRBD2	TRBV7-9	TRBJ2-1	few	TGTGCCAGCAGCCCCCCTGCAGGACTAGCCTTGTATGAGCAGTTCTTC	CASSPPAGLALYEQFF
NA	TRBV28	TRBJ1-2	NA	TGTGCCAGCAGTTTTGTGGGAGGTGGTTACACCTTC	CASSFVGGGYTF
TRBD2	TRBV20-1	TRBJ2-5	few	TGCAGTGATACTCTAGCGGGGGGGCCCTCGGAGACCCAGTACTTC	CSDTLAGGPSETQYF
NA	TRBV6-2/TRBV6-3	TRBJ2-5	NA	TGTGCCAGCAGTTCGACTGAAGCAGAGACCCAGTACTTC	CASSSTEAETQYF